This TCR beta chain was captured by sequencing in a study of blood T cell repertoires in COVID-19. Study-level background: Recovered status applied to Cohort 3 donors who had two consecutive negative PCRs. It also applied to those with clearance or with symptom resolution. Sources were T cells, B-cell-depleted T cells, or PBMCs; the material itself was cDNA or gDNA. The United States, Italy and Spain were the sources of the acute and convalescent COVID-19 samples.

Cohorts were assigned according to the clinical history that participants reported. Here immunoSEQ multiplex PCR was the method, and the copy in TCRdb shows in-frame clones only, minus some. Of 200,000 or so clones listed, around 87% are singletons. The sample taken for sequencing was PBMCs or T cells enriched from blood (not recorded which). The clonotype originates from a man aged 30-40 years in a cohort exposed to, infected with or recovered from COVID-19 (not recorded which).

The CDR3 nucleotides read TGTGCCAGTCGGACAGAGATGAACACTGAAGCTTTCTTT. Amino acid sequence: CASRTEMNTEAFF. This sequence joins TRBV7-2 and TRBJ1-1; a possible D gene is TRBD1 (6 bases). Between the trimmed V and J ends, which lost 9 bases and 0 bases, there was a span of 11 bases. This CDR3 region has 13 residues. Germline V gene lookup returns CDR1 SGHTA and CDR2 FQGNSA.